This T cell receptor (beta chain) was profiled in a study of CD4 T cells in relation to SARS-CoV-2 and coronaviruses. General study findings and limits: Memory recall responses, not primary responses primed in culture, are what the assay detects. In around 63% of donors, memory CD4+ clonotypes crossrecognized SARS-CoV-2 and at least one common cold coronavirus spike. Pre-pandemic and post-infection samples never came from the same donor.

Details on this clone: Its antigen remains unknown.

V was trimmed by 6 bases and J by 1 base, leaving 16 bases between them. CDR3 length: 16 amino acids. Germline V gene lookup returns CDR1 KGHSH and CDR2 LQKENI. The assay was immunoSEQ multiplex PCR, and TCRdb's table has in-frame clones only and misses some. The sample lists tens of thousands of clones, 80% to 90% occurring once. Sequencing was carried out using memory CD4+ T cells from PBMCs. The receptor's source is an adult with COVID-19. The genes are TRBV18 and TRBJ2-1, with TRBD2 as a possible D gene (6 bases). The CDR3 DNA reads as TGTGCCAGCTCTCCCAATATAGCGGATTCCTACAATGAGCAGTTCTTC. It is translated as CASSPNIADSYNEQFF.